These 5 T cell receptor beta chains were sequenced from one sample in a study of blood T cell repertoires in COVID-19. Sequenced by immunoSEQ multiplex PCR; TCRdb stores in-frame clones only, minus some. Of more than 100,000 clones listed, about nine tenths are singletons. The sequencing sample was made of peripheral blood. The receptors originated from a middle-aged man with acute or convalescent COVID-19.

The V gene is TRBV13, the J gene TRBJ2-5; TRBD2 agrees at 9 bases. This CDR3 is built from 15 residues. V was pared by 5 bases and J by 1 base, with 5 bases of the junction left unmatched. CDR1 and CDR2 from the germline V gene are PRHDT and FYEKMQ (reference sequence). CDR3 protein: CASSQRGGAQETQYF. Written as DNA, the CDR3 is TGTGCCAGCAGCCAGCGCGGGGGGGCCCAAGAGACCCAGTACTTC.

The CDR3 nucleotides are TGCGCCAGCAGTGAGTCGAGGGTACATCAGCCCCAGCATTTT. The encoded protein is CASSESRVHQPQHF. This chain uses TRBV10-2 with TRBJ1-5; D is undetermined. CDR1 WSHSY and CDR2 SAAADI come from the germline V gene. The ends were cut back, 0 bases at V and 5 bases at J, with 8 bases in the middle. The CDR3 consists of 14 residues.

A remark on this clone: The identical CDR3 is also encoded by other nucleotide sequences in the sample. The chain uses TRBV20-1 and TRBJ2-7; 8 nucleotides line up with TRBD1. This CDR3 region has 11 residues. Trimming removed 6 bases from V and 3 bases from J; junction bases left unmatched: 1. Per germline, CDR1 DFQATT and CDR2 SNEGSKA (reference sequence). CDR3 DNA sequence: TGCAGTGCCGGGACAGGCTACGAGCAGTACTTC. It specifies CSAGTGYEQYF.

A few counts support this clone. The chain joins TRBV5-4 to TRBJ1-1; D is unclear. CDR1 and CDR2 (germline): SGHNT, YYREEE (reference sequence). The CDR3 is 15 residues long. The V end was cut by 0 bases, the J end by 3 bases, with 12 bases between. CDR3 residues: CASSLAPRLDTEAFF. Written as DNA, the CDR3 is TGTGCCAGCAGCTTGGCCCCCAGGCTCGACACTGAAGCTTTCTTT.

This clone was picked up one time. This rearrangement joins TRBV6-4 to TRBJ2-6, with 7 bases that match TRBD1. CDR1 is MRHNA, CDR2 SNTAGT, per germline. After removal of 4 bases from V and 0 bases from J, the junction contained 9 bases not matched to a gene. This CDR3 is built from 18 residues. CDR3 coding DNA: TGTGCCAGCAGTGCGACGGGACAGACAATCTCTGGGGCCAACGTCCTGACTTTC. Translated, it gives CASSATGQTISGANVLTF.